The next 20 T cell receptor beta chains were all read from a single sample in a study of Graves' ophthalmopathy and Graves' hyperthyroidism. RNA transcripts yielded amplified TCR beta CDR3 regions. A first-round RT-PCR used HTBI primers, followed by a second-round multiplex PCR. TCRdb used MiXCR to reprocess the multiplex PCR reads, holding one entry per CDR3 protein. Among tens of thousands of distinct CDR3 sequences listed, 48% were seen once. Input material: peripheral blood. All receptors come from an adult woman with stable Graves' hyperthyroidism.

The chain links TRBV7-8 to TRBJ1-2, with D perhaps matching TRBD1 (5 bases). Germline V gene data show CDR1 as SGHVS and CDR2 as FQNEAQ. Trimming took off 0 bases at V and 4 bases at J, with 12 bases between the two ends. This CDR3 has 15 residues. The CDR3 DNA is TGTGCCAGCAGCTTAGCGAGCAACGGGGGCTATGGCTACACCTTC. Protein product: CASSLASNGGYGYTF.

V and J are TRBV20-1 and TRBJ2-5, with TRBD1 as a possible D gene (5 bases). The CDR3 has 13 residues. Germline CDR1 is DFQATT and CDR2 is SNEGSKA (reference sequence). V was trimmed by 6 bases and J by 5 bases, leaving 16 bases between them. The CDR3 here is CSAHGGAEETQYF. The CDR3 region has the DNA TGCAGTGCCCACGGTGGGGCCGAGGAGACCCAGTACTTC.

The J gene is TRBJ2-5, the V gene TRBV7-8; 11 nucleotides align to TRBD2. The CDR3 is made up of 16 amino acids. Germline-derived CDR1 and CDR2 are SGHVS and FQNEAQ. V dropped 1 base and J dropped 4; count of bases not matched to a gene: 5. CDR3 sequence (DNA): TGTGCCAGCAGCTTAGTTAGCGGGAGGGCCCGAGAGACCCAGTACTTC. Amino acid sequence: CASSLVSGRARETQYF.

The V and J genes are TRBV24-1 and TRBJ2-3; 10 bases align to TRBD1. The germline V gene encodes CDR1 KGHDR and CDR2 SFDVKD. The CDR3 has 17 residues. With V trimmed by 4 bases and J by 7 bases, 13 bases remained unmatched. In DNA form, the CDR3 reads TGTGCCACCAGTGACAACCGACAGGGGGCAATCTACAATACGCAGTATTTT. Residues: CATSDNRQGAIYNTQYF.

The chain recombines TRBV10-3 with TRBJ2-2; D uncertain. This CDR3 region has 12 residues. V lost 6 bases to trimming and J lost 6 bases, with 8 bases between them. Germline loops: CDR1 ENHRY, CDR2 SYGVKD. CDR3 residues: CAIRNPPGELFF. For the CDR3, the DNA is TGTGCCATCAGGAACCCCCCCGGGGAGCTGTTTTTT.

The chain recombines TRBV20-1 with TRBJ2-7, with D perhaps matching TRBD1 or TRBD2 (5 bases each). V was cut by 0 bases and J by 7 bases, with 13 bases left in between. The germline V gene has CDR1 DFQATT and CDR2 SNEGSKA (reference sequence). The CDR3 is 13 residues long. In DNA, the CDR3 is TGCAGTGCTAGAGATCCCGGGGCAGGGGAGCAGTACTTC. It yields the protein CSARDPGAGEQYF.

The chain has TRBV7-6 and TRBJ1-2, with no clear D. CDR1 and CDR2 (germline): SGHVS, FNYEAQ. V shed 5 bases and J shed 5 bases, with 15 bases lying between them. This CDR3 has 14 amino acids. CDR3 in DNA: TGTGCCAGCAGCCCCGAGGGTAATGGGTATGGCTACACCTTC. Residues: CASSPEGNGYGYTF. The entire variable domain, with the rest obtained from reference TRBV7-6 and TRBJ1-2, is as follows: GAGVSQSPRYKVTKRGQDVALRCDPISGHVSLYWYRQALGQGPEFLTYFNYEAQQDKSGLPNDRFSAERPEGSISTLTIQRTEQRDSAMYRCASSPEGNGYGYTFGSGTRLTVV.

For this clonotype: At one end, the junction sequence differs from germline, possibly due to a read error. The chain carries TRBV7-9 and TRBJ2-7; 12 nucleotides align to TRBD1. This CDR3 region has 15 residues. From germline, CDR1 is SEHNR and CDR2 FQNEAQ (reference sequence). This CDR3 reads CTSNPGQGAGDELYF. CDR3 coding DNA: TGTACCAGCAACCCGGGACAGGGGGCGGGAGACGAGCTGTACTTC.

This clonotype appeared many times. The chain is built from TRBV6-5 and TRBJ2-1, with D perhaps matching TRBD2 (6 bases). The length of the CDR3 is 15 residues. Germline CDR1 MNHEY, CDR2 SVGAGI. Trimming pared 6 bases from V and 6 bases from J, leaving 18 bases between. CDR3 in amino acids: CASSPASERGNEQFF. DNA for the CDR3: TGTGCCAGCAGCCCTGCTAGCGAGAGGGGCAATGAGCAGTTCTTC.

This clonotype has at least ten counts. This CDR3 reads CASSSGHGMNTEAFF. CDR3 DNA: TGCGCCAGCAGCTCAGGACACGGAATGAACACTGAAGCTTTCTTT. The J gene is TRBJ1-1, the V gene TRBV5-1, with D perhaps TRBD1 (5 bases). This CDR3 contains 15 residues. V gave up 3 bases and J gave up 0 bases, with 12 bases separating them. Germline loops: CDR1 SGHRS, CDR2 YFSETQ. Using reference TRBV5-1 and TRBJ1-1 for the parts outside the CDR3, the full variable domain is KAGVTQTPRYLIKTRGQQVTLSCSPISGHRSVSWYQQTPGQGLQFLFEYFSETQRNKGNFPGRFSGRQFSNSRSEMNVSTLELGDSALYLCASSSGHGMNTEAFFGQGTRLTVV.

The chain combines TRBV9 with TRBJ1-2; perhaps TRBD1 as D (5 bases). Trimming cost V 0 bases and J 2 bases, with 5 bases left between them. The CDR3 consists of 13 residues. CDR1 is SGDLS and CDR2 is YYNGEE in the germline V gene. In DNA form, the CDR3 reads TGTGCCAGCAGCGTAGCAGGGAACTATGGCTACACCTTC. This gives the protein CASSVAGNYGYTF.

This clonotype came up many times. The CDR3 loop is CASSPWTPNTEAFF. The CDR3 DNA reads as TGTGCCAGCAGCCCCTGGACACCCAACACTGAAGCTTTCTTT. The chain links TRBV3-1 to TRBJ1-1; possible D gene TRBD1, 5 bases. Germline V gene data show CDR1 as LGHDT and CDR2 as YNNKEL (reference sequence). The CDR3 contains 14 residues. Trimming stripped 4 bases from V and 2 bases from J, with 11 bases between.

This clonotype was counted at least ten times. The chain has TRBV28 and TRBJ2-7; 7 bases match TRBD1. Germline V gene data show CDR1 as MDHEN and CDR2 as SYDVKM. The CDR3 has 13 residues. Trimming at V came to 3 bases and at J to 2 bases, leaving 1 base not matched to a gene. Here the CDR3 reads CASSFQGAYEQYF. CDR3 sequence (DNA): TGTGCCAGCAGTTTCCAGGGGGCCTACGAGCAGTACTTC.

This clonotype appeared once. The junction and the germline gene differ at one end; a read error may be behind it. This rearrangement joins TRBV6-6 to TRBJ2-2; TRBD2 matches at 11 bases. The germline CDR1 and CDR2 sequences are MNHNY and SVGAGI (reference sequence). The CDR3 is 16 residues long. The CDR3 loop is CASSYLAGGNTGKLLF. The CDR3 bases are TGTGCCAGCAGTTACCTAGCGGGAGGAAACACCGGGAAGCTGCTTTTT.

In regard to this clonotype: A much larger clone sits a single nucleotide away, making a read error possible. The chain combines TRBV6-1 with TRBJ2-7; TRBD2 is a possible D gene (5 bases). There are 13 residues in the CDR3. Between the trimmed V and J ends, which lost 7 bases and 2 bases, there was a span of 12 bases. Germline CDR1 and CDR2: MNHNS and SASEGT. Here the CDR3 reads CASMKRSAYEQYF. The CDR3 DNA reads as TGTGCCAGCATGAAGCGTAGCGCCTACGAGCAGTACTTC.

CDR3 nucleotide sequence: TGTGCCAGCATCATGGGGGGCGGGAGTTGGGGGTCCGGCGAGCAGTACTTC. Protein sequence: CASIMGGGSWGSGEQYF. V and J are TRBV2 and TRBJ2-7; TRBD2 might be the D (7 bases). The V end was cut by 7 bases, the J end by 6 bases, with 28 bases between. This CDR3 has 17 amino acids. Germline V gene lookup returns CDR1 SNHLY and CDR2 FYNNEI. Together with reference TRBV2 and TRBJ2-7, the CDR3 gives the full variable domain: EPEVTQTPSHQVTQMGQEVILRCVPISNHLYFYWYRQILGQKVEFLVSFYNNEISEKSEIFDDQFSVERPDGSNFTLKIRSTKLEDSAMYFCASIMGGGSWGSGEQYFGPGTRLTVT.

The chain combines TRBV19 with TRBJ1-2, with D hard to call. V lost 3 bases and J lost 8, with 10 bases in between. This CDR3 is built from 12 residues. CDR1 is LNHDA and CDR2 is SQIVND in the germline V gene (reference sequence). The CDR3 DNA reads as TGTGCCAGTAGTATCGATAGACGGGGCTACACCTTC. Amino acids: CASSIDRRGYTF.

The J gene is TRBJ2-3, the V gene TRBV24-1; D is uncertain. CDR1 and CDR2 (germline): KGHDR, SFDVKD. Trimming pared 5 bases from V and 1 base from J, leaving 12 bases between. CDR3 size: 15 residues. The CDR3 loop reads CATSARRGGTDTQYF. In DNA, the CDR3 is TGTGCCACCAGTGCCAGAAGAGGTGGCACAGATACGCAGTATTTT.

The chain carries TRBV20-1 and TRBJ2-4, with D maybe TRBD1 (5 bases). The germline V gene encodes CDR1 DFQATT and CDR2 SNEGSKA (reference sequence). With 8 bases removed from V and 0 bases from J, the gap between germline ends came to 20 bases. This CDR3 spans 16 amino acids. The CDR3 is CSIGKGATQAKNIQYF. CDR3 DNA sequence: TGCAGTATAGGGAAAGGGGCCACCCAAGCCAAAAACATTCAGTACTTC.

This chain uses TRBV14 with TRBJ1-6; unclear D gene. CDR3 length: 18 amino acids. V was shortened by 2 bases and J by 10 bases, with 24 bases between the two germline ends. The germline gives CDR1 SGHDN, CDR2 FVKESK. CDR3 DNA sequence: TGTGCCAGCAGCCAACTTCCCGTCCCCGGCCCGCTCGGCTCACCCCTCCACTTT. Its protein product is CASSQLPVPGPLGSPLHF.